Listed below are T cell receptor beta chains from one sample, sequenced in a study of shared clonotypes between healthy human individuals. TCRdb's table, derived via immunoSEQ multiplex PCR, lists solely in-frame clones and lacks some. The sample records 1 million to 1.2 million clones, roughly 80% being singletons. The sample taken for sequencing was memory CD4+ T cells from PBMCs. All receptors come from a man aged 18 to 30 in good health. Some clones in this sample may be carry-over from other donors' samples. CDR3s include the opening cysteine and the closing phenylalanine or tryptophan. The D gene is left open where the match is weak. Clone sizes are given selectively: once, few, many, or a class where the clone is expanded.

D gene: TRBD2; V gene: TRBV2; J gene: TRBJ2-3; clone size: NA; CDR3 DNA: TGTGCCAGCAACGGACTAGCGGTTAGCACAGATACGCAGTATTTT; CDR3 protein: CASNGLAVSTDTQYF
D gene: NA; V gene: TRBV10-3; J gene: TRBJ2-5; clone size: NA; CDR3 DNA: TGTGCCATCAGTGAGTCGGGGGGGGCTGCTGAGACCCAGTACTTC; CDR3 protein: CAISESGGAAETQYF
D gene: NA; V gene: TRBV7-2; J gene: TRBJ2-7; clone size: NA; CDR3 DNA: TGTGCCAGCAGCTTATCGTCGAACCACGAGCAGTACTTC; CDR3 protein: CASSLSSNHEQYF
D gene: TRBD1; V gene: TRBV15; J gene: TRBJ1-4; clone size: NA; CDR3 DNA: TGTGCCACCAGCAGTCCGGACAGGGGATATGAAAAACTGTTTTTT; CDR3 protein: CATSSPDRGYEKLFF
D gene: TRBD1; V gene: TRBV18; J gene: TRBJ2-7; clone size: NA; CDR3 DNA: TGTGCCAGCTCACCCGGACAGGGAACCTACGAGCAGTACTTC; CDR3 protein: CASSPGQGTYEQYF
D gene: NA; V gene: TRBV19; J gene: TRBJ1-2; clone size: NA; CDR3 DNA: TGTGCCAGTACCGCCCGAGGAGGGGATGGAGGCTACACCTTC; CDR3 protein: CASTARGGDGGYTF
D gene: NA; V gene: TRBV5-1; J gene: TRBJ2-7; clone size: NA; CDR3 DNA: TGCGCCAGCAGGAGGGACACCCGGTACTACGAGCAGTACTTC; CDR3 protein: CASRRDTRYYEQYF
D gene: NA; V gene: TRBV18; J gene: TRBJ2-5; clone size: NA; CDR3 DNA: TGTGCCAGCTCACCCCCGGGGCAAGAGACCCAGTACTTC; CDR3 protein: CASSPPGQETQYF
D gene: TRBD1; V gene: TRBV5-1; J gene: TRBJ2-7; clone size: NA; CDR3 DNA: TGCGCCAGCAGCAAAACCGGGACAGGAACGTACGAGCAGTACTTC; CDR3 protein: CASSKTGTGTYEQYF
D gene: TRBD1; V gene: TRBV6-4; J gene: TRBJ1-1; clone size: NA; CDR3 DNA: TGTGCCAGCAGACAGGGGAGAGGGACTGAAGCTTTCTTT; CDR3 protein: CASRQGRGTEAFF
D gene: NA; V gene: TRBV30; J gene: TRBJ2-7; clone size: NA; CDR3 DNA: TGTGCCTGGAGCGAGGATGGGGAGCAGTACTTC; CDR3 protein: CAWSEDGEQYF
D gene: NA; V gene: TRBV5-6; J gene: TRBJ1-2; clone size: NA; CDR3 DNA: TGTGCCAGCAGCTTGTCTCGGGGGCATGGCTACACCTTC; CDR3 protein: CASSLSRGHGYTF
D gene: NA; V gene: TRBV7-2; J gene: TRBJ2-3; clone size: once; CDR3 DNA: TGTGCCAGCAGCTTAGGCCCGACCGGAGCGGCTTCCACAGATACGCAGTATTTT; CDR3 protein: CASSLGPTGAASTDTQYF
D gene: NA; V gene: TRBV7-9; J gene: TRBJ2-7; clone size: NA; CDR3 DNA: TGTGCCAGCAGCCGAACAGGGAACCACGAGCAGTACTTC; CDR3 protein: CASSRTGNHEQYF
D gene: NA; V gene: TRBV30; J gene: TRBJ2-7; clone size: NA; CDR3 DNA: TGTGCCTGGAGCCAAGACAGCGAGCAGTACTTC; CDR3 protein: CAWSQDSEQYF
D gene: TRBD2; V gene: TRBV4-3; J gene: TRBJ2-1; clone size: NA; CDR3 DNA: TGCGCCAGCAGCCAAGATTATGGTAGCGGGGTGTACAATGAGCAGTTCTTC; CDR3 protein: CASSQDYGSGVYNEQFF